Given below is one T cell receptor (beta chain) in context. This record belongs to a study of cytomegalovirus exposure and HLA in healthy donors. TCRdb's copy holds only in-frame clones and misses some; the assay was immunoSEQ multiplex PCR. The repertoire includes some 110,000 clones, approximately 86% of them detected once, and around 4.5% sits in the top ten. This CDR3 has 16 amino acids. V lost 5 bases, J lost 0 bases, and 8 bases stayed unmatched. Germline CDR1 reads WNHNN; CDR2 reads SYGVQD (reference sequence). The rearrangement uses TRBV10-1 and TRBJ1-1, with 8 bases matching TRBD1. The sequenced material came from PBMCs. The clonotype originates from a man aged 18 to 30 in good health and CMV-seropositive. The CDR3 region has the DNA TGCGCCAGCAGTTGGGACAGGAGAGTCATGAACACTGAAGCTTTCTTT. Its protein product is CASSWDRRVMNTEAFF.